The sequence of this T cell receptor beta chain was determined in a study of early T cells in non-severe SARS-CoV-2 infection. As for the study in general: Sequencing was performed on bulk RNA from unsorted whole blood, leaving chains unpaired.

As to this clonotype: Its antigen is unidentified.

Notes on the study in general: Comparison of clonotypes with VDJdb favored anti-spike CD8 responses while missing private and CD4 specificities.

Individual cDNA molecules were tagged with unique molecular identifiers. TCRdb analysed the 5' RACE reads with MiXCR anew, one entry per CDR3 protein. The sample has about 80,000 distinct CDR3 sequences, 9% to 13% seen once; the top ten hold approximately 2.4%. The V end lost 5 bases, the J end lost 4 bases, and 17 bases lay between the germline ends. Looked up from germline, CDR1 is SGHTA and CDR2 is FQGTGA. The CDR3 consists of 16 residues. The source material was whole blood. V gene TRBV7-3 combines with J gene TRBJ2-2, with D perhaps being TRBD1 or TRBD2 (7 bases each). The clonotype was recovered from an adult who was a healthcare worker with PCR-confirmed SARS-CoV-2 infection or an uninfected control (not recorded which). CDR3 protein: CASSLQGGLSTGELFF. Written as DNA, the CDR3 is TGTGCCAGCAGCCTTCAGGGGGGACTAAGCACCGGGGAGCTGTTTTTT.